This T cell receptor beta chain was obtained from a study of OX40 agonist ivuxolimab in advanced cancers. At the level of the study: Patients received the agonistic anti-OX40 (CD134) antibody ivuxolimab. Previous treatment with anti-PD-1, anti-PD-L1 or anti-CTLA-4 therapy was allowed; 35% to 50% had received some.

With V trimmed by 4 bases and J by 1 base, 12 bases remained unmatched. The CDR3 extends over 17 amino acids. The germline gives CDR1 SGHNT, CDR2 YYREEE (reference sequence). This table comes from immunoSEQ multiplex PCR, and its TCRdb copy is limited to in-frame clones, with some not included. Among some 99,000 clones listed, roughly 80% were seen once. Sequences were derived from CD4+ or CD8+ T cells sorted from blood, sampled in a trial of the OX40 agonist ivuxolimab. The TCR was taken from an adult with an advanced solid tumor such as melanoma, head and neck, liver or kidney cancer. This sequence joins TRBV5-4 and TRBJ2-3; 7 bases align to TRBD2. CDR3 sequence (DNA): TGTGCCAGCAGCCCCGCCCCGGGGACTATTGGCACAGATACGCAGTATTTT. Encoded protein: CASSPAPGTIGTDTQYF.